Below are 17 T cell receptor beta chains sequenced from a single sample in a study of molecular identifiers for immune sequencing clone quantification. Each CDR3 protein gets one entry after TCRdb re-called the PCR reads with MiXCR. This sample yields fewer than 350,000 distinct CDR3 sequences, of which about 20% are seen a single time; about 0.79% belongs to the top ten. The sequenced sample consisted of naive CD8+ T cells from blood, with Jurkat cell RNA spiked in. The subset here: FACS-sorted CD8+CD4-CCR7+CD45RA+ naive T cells. Receptors were obtained from a human donor in good health. Some libraries in this study had Jurkat cell RNA spiked in.

In this sample, this clonotype turned up many times. The chain links TRBV30 to TRBJ2-1, with a possible D match to TRBD2 (6 bases). Germline V gives CDR1 GTSNPN, CDR2 SVGIG (reference sequence). Trimming shortened V by 1 base and J by 2 bases, and 12 bases separated the two germline ends. The CDR3 is 15 residues long. CDR3 protein: CAWSAGGIPYNEQFF. CDR3 nucleotides: TGTGCCTGGAGTGCAGGCGGGATCCCCTACAATGAGCAGTTCTTC.

As concerns this clonotype: This may be a read error, as it is one base from a much larger clone. V and J are TRBV7-2 and TRBJ1-1, with 7 bases that match TRBD1. This CDR3 has 16 amino acids. The trim removed 1 base at V and 3 bases at J, leaving 8 bases unmatched. Germline V gene lookup returns CDR1 SGHTA and CDR2 FQGNSA. The CDR3 nucleotides read TGTGCCAGCAGCTTAGGACAGGGAGGGATGGACACTGAAGCTTTCTTT. Its translation: CASSLGQGGMDTEAFF.

This clonotype has at least ten counts. This sequence joins TRBV7-9 and TRBJ1-4, with TRBD1 as a possible D gene (5 bases). Trimming removed 6 bases at V and 5 bases at J, with 16 bases between. Germline CDR1 SEHNR, CDR2 FQNEAQ (reference sequence). The CDR3 is made up of 15 amino acids. In DNA, the CDR3 is TGTGCCAGCAGTCCCCCACCGGGGCTGAATGAAAAACTGTTTTTT. It is translated as CASSPPPGLNEKLFF.

To note about this clonotype: A much larger clone differs by one base, so this may be a read error. The chain uses TRBV21-1 and TRBJ2-5; the DNA was not used to check the table's D call, TRBD1. TRBV21-1 is deemed a pseudogene. The CDR3 extends over 17 amino acids. The CDR3 region is CAGSTPRGQGGEETQYF. CDR3 bases: TGTGCCGGCAGCACCCCGCGGGGACAGGGAGGTGAGGAGACCCAGTACTTC.

As for this clonotype: A clone one base away is much larger, so this may be a read error. The chain links TRBV4-1 to TRBJ2-7; D remains ambiguous. Germline V gene lookup returns CDR1 MGHRA and CDR2 YSYEKL. The CDR3 contains 13 residues. V lost 2 bases and J 5 bases, leaving 10 bases between the germline ends. The CDR3 nucleotides read TGCGCCAGCAGCCAATCAGACCCCCACGAGCAGTACTTC. It specifies CASSQSDPHEQYF.

The chain recombines TRBV15 with TRBJ1-2; weak D call: TRBD1 (5 bases). The CDR3 spans 14 residues. V dropped 0 bases and J dropped 7 bases, with 12 bases sitting between them. In germline, CDR1 is LNHNV, CDR2 YYDKDF (reference sequence). The CDR3 DNA is TGTGCCACCAGCAGAGATCATGAGGGGTTTGGCTACACCTTC. Protein product: CATSRDHEGFGYTF.

This clonotype was seen ten or more times. The CDR3 DNA reads as TGTGCCAGCAGTTACTCGGTCCAATTTCGCTACGAAATGAACACTGAAGCTTTCTTT. This codes for CASSYSVQFRYEMNTEAFF. The chain links TRBV6-5 to TRBJ1-1; D is undetermined. V was trimmed by 0 bases and J by 0 bases, leaving 20 bases between them. Germline V gene sequence: CDR1 MNHEY, CDR2 SVGAGI. The CDR3 consists of 19 residues.

This sequence joins TRBV21-1 and TRBJ2-5; the table assigns TRBD1, which was not confirmed against the DNA. TRBV21-1 is a recognized pseudogene. The CDR3 extends over 16 amino acids. The CDR3 DNA is TGTGCCAGCAGCAAAGAACGAGGGTGCCCCCAAGAGACCCAGTGCTTC. Encoded protein: CASSKERGCPQETQCF.

This clonotype appeared once. A much larger clone sits a single nucleotide away, making a read error possible. This is likely a read error, given that the CDR3 carries no conserved phenylalanine or tryptophan at its end. The rearrangement links TRBV29-1 to TRBJ1-1, with TRBD1 identical over 7 bases. Trimming cost V 0 bases and J 4 bases; bases outside gene matches: 8. This CDR3 region has 15 residues. The germline V gene encodes CDR1 SQVTM and CDR2 ANQGSEA. The CDR3 bases are TGCAGCGTTGAAGATCCCCAGGGGGTCGGCACTGAAGCTTTCCTT. This sequence encodes CSVEDPQGVGTEAFL.

Points on this clonotype: The junction and the germline gene differ at one end; a read error may be behind it. The chain combines TRBV6-1 with TRBJ2-7; possibly TRBD2 for D (7 bases). This CDR3 region has 10 residues. The germline V gene has CDR1 MNHNS and CDR2 SASEGT. The CDR3 is CARRGGERNF. For the CDR3, the DNA is TGTGCCAGGAGAGGGGGGGAGAGGAACTTC.

This clonotype was seen many times. The chain joins TRBV28 to TRBJ2-1, with TRBD2 identical over 9 bases. This CDR3 region has 15 residues. Germline assignment: CDR1 MDHEN and CDR2 SYDVKM. Germline trimming cut 7 bases from V and 2 bases from J; bases unmatched to any gene: 6. The CDR3 DNA reads TGTGCCAGCAACCGACTAGCGGCTGCCTACAATGAGCAGTTCTTC. Its translation: CASNRLAAAYNEQFF.

Details on this clonotype: This may come from a read error, since a much larger clone is one base off. The rearrangement joins TRBV4-2 to TRBJ1-1, with no clear D. V was trimmed by 1 base and J by 1 base, leaving 13 bases between them. Germline CDR1 reads LGHNA; CDR2 reads YNFKEQ. This CDR3 is 16 amino acids long. The CDR3 DNA sequence: TGTGCCAGCAGCCAAGCTGGAGACATGTCGAACACTGAAGCTTTCTTT. Amino acids: CASSQAGDMSNTEAFF.

Comments on this clonotype: With a much larger clone just one base away, this may be a read error. The rearrangement joins TRBV7-6 to TRBJ2-3, with D uncertain. The V gene lost 1 base and the J gene lost 4 bases, with 9 bases spanning the gap. From germline, CDR1 is SGHVS and CDR2 FNYEAQ. The CDR3 loop spans 14 amino acids. In DNA, the CDR3 is TGTGCCAGCAGCTTAGAGGTAGATTCAGATACGCAGTATTTT. Amino acids: CASSLEVDSDTQYF.

This clonotype was counted once. A much larger clonotype is one base distant, so this may be a read error. The final CDR3 position lacks the conserved phenylalanine or tryptophan, pointing to a likely read error. This sequence joins TRBV4-1 and TRBJ2-7; possibly TRBD1 or TRBD2 for D (5 bases each). The CDR3 is made up of 15 amino acids. Trimming took off 0 bases at V and 3 bases at J, with 12 bases between the two ends. The germline V gene encodes CDR1 MGHRA and CDR2 YSYEKL. CDR3 amino acids: CASSQDLRGSYEQYS. For the CDR3, the DNA is TGCGCCAGCAGCCAAGATCTCCGGGGCAGCTACGAGCAGTACTCC.

Notes on this clonotype: This may be a read error: a much more frequent sequence differs by one nucleotide. The CDR3 reads CSANGPAGLYEQYF. The DNA for the CDR3 is TGCAGTGCTAATGGGCCAGCGGGACTGTACGAGCAGTACTTC. This rearrangement joins TRBV20-1 to TRBJ2-7; TRBD2 aligns across 7 bases. Per germline, CDR1 DFQATT and CDR2 SNEGSKA (reference sequence). The CDR3 contains 14 residues. V gave up 4 bases and J gave up 4 bases; unmatched junction bases: 10.

This rearrangement joins TRBV11-2 to TRBJ2-1; 9 bases are shared with TRBD2. Germline V gene lookup returns CDR1 SGHAT and CDR2 FQNNGV. The ends lost 1 base at V and 7 bases at J; junction bases unmatched: 11. The CDR3 sequence is 17 residues long. CDR3 protein: CASSLGAVGAGGNEQFF. CDR3 bases: TGTGCCAGCAGCTTAGGGGCAGTTGGGGCGGGGGGGAATGAGCAGTTCTTC.

A word on this clonotype: Being one base from a much bigger clone, this may be a read error. The chain uses TRBV12-3 or TRBV12-4 and TRBJ2-2, with D possibly TRBD2 on 7 matching bases. CDR3 length: 16 residues. V was cut by 3 bases and J by 7 bases, with 18 bases left in between. The CDR3, as DNA: TGTGCCAGCAGTTTTCGGGGGGCGCCTCTGGGCGGGGAGCTGTTTTTT. This translates into CASSFRGAPLGGELFF.